The 5 T cell receptor beta chains in this list originate from one sample, sequenced in a study of cytomegalovirus exposure and HLA in healthy donors. Primers included in the PCR were 60 Vbeta and 13 Jbeta primers. Sequenced by immunoSEQ multiplex PCR; TCRdb stores in-frame clones only, minus some. Of around 150,000 clones listed, approximately 70% are singletons. Sequenced sample: PBMCs. The source is a man in his forties in good health and CMV-seropositive.

The chain combines TRBV6-6 with TRBJ2-7; TRBD2 might be the D (6 bases). V was clipped by 6 bases and J by 2 bases, with 20 bases between them. The CDR3 is made up of 16 amino acids. CDR1 is MNHNY and CDR2 is SVGAGI in the germline V gene (reference sequence). CDR3 nucleotide sequence: TGTGCCAGCAGCTTCCTAGCGACACCGGAGGCCTACGAGCAGTACTTC. Protein product: CASSFLATPEAYEQYF.

The rearrangement links TRBV7-2 to TRBJ1-3, with D maybe TRBD1 (5 bases). Germline values: CDR1 SGHTA, CDR2 FQGNSA. Trimming took off 1 base at V and 8 bases at J, with 9 bases between the two ends. The CDR3 has 13 amino acids. In DNA form, the CDR3 reads TGTGCCAGCAGCTTAGGGGGGGAGGACACCATATATTTT. Protein: CASSLGGEDTIYF.

The chain combines TRBV7-9 with TRBJ2-3; 8 bases are a match to TRBD2. From germline, CDR1 is SEHNR and CDR2 FQNEAQ (reference sequence). This CDR3 comprises 11 residues. V lost 8 bases and J lost 8; bases outside the gene matches: 3. The CDR3 DNA sequence: TGTGCCAGCGGACGGGGGGGTACGCAGTATTTT. It encodes CASGRGGTQYF.

V is TRBV7-2 and J is TRBJ1-2, with D hard to call. The CDR3 contains 14 residues. Trimming shortened V by 2 bases and J by 6 bases, and 13 bases separated the two germline ends. Germline loops: CDR1 SGHTA, CDR2 FQGNSA. CDR3 sequence (DNA): TGTGCCAGCAGCTTATATGGAGGACTTAATGGCTACACCTTC. Protein product: CASSLYGGLNGYTF.

The V call is TRBV6-6, the J call TRBJ1-1; 7 bases line up with TRBD1. The length of the CDR3 is 14 residues. CDR1 is MNHNY, CDR2 SVGAGI, per germline (reference sequence). Trimming removed 5 bases from V and 0 bases from J; junction bases left unmatched: 3. CDR3 loop: CASSATGLNTEAFF. The CDR3 DNA sequence: TGTGCCAGCAGTGCGACAGGGTTGAACACTGAAGCTTTCTTT.